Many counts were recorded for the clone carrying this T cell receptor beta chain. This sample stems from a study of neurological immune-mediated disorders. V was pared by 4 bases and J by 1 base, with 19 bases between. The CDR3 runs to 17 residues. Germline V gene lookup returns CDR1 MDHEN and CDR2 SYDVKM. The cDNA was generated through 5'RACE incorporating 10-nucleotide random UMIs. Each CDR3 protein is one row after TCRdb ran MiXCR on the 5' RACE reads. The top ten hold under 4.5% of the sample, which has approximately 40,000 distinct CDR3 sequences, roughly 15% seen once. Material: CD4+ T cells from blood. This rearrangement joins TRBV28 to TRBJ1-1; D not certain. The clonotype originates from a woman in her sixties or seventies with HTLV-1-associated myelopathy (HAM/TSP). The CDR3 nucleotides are TGTGCCAGCAGTTCATACCAGCTCCGTATTTCGAACACTGAAGCTTTCTTT. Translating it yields CASSSYQLRISNTEAFF.